Listed below are T cell receptor beta chains from one sample, sequenced in a study of blood T cells in healthy people across ages. Each CDR3 protein gets one entry after TCRdb re-called the 5' RACE reads with MiXCR. This table has around 1.7 million distinct CDR3 sequences, roughly 27% appearing once. The sample taken for sequencing was blood. These receptors originate from a woman aged 25 to 39 in good health. CDR3s include the opening cysteine and the closing phenylalanine or tryptophan. The order of the fields is J gene, clone size, D gene, V gene, CDR3 protein, CDR3 DNA. The D gene is left open where the match is weak. Not all rows give a size; the values are once, few, many and, for expanded clones, a class.

>TRBJ2-4|-|TRBD2|TRBV7-8
CASSLSGNVGRDKNIQYF
TGTGCCAGCAGCTTGTCAGGGAACGTAGGGAGGGACAAAAACATTCAGTACTTC
>TRBJ1-1|-|-|TRBV6-4
CASTNDGGGRNTEAFF
TGTGCCAGCACCAACGACGGGGGAGGAAGGAACACTGAAGCTTTCTTT
>TRBJ2-1|-|-|TRBV27
CASSSRPFGEQFF
TGTGCCAGCAGTTCCAGACCCTTCGGTGAGCAGTTCTTC
>TRBJ2-7|many|TRBD2|TRBV4-3
CASSQVMAGGPTYEQYF
TGCGCCAGCAGCCAAGTAATGGCGGGAGGGCCAACCTACGAGCAGTACTTC
>TRBJ1-4|-|TRBD1|TRBV20-1
CSAARTGANEKLFF
TGCAGTGCTGCCCGGACAGGGGCTAATGAAAAACTGTTTTTT
>TRBJ1-6|few|TRBD1|TRBV7-3
CASSLGTGLDSPLHF
TGTGCCAGCAGCTTAGGGACAGGACTTGACTCACCCCTCCACTTT
>TRBJ2-7|-|TRBD2|TRBV7-2
CASSLGTVAGGGVEQYF
TGTGCCAGCAGCTTAGGTACGGTAGCGGGAGGTGGTGTCGAGCAGTACTTC
>TRBJ2-5|few|TRBD2|TRBV4-1
CASSQGLAGGPGETQYF
TGCGCCAGCAGCCAAGGTCTAGCGGGGGGCCCTGGAGAGACCCAGTACTTC
>TRBJ2-7|many|TRBD2|TRBV29-1
CSVVPEWGPSGSSYEQYF
TGCAGCGTTGTTCCGGAATGGGGACCTAGCGGGAGCTCCTACGAGCAGTACTTC
>TRBJ2-5|few|-|TRBV12-5
CASGPTGSQFRTQYF
TGTGCTAGTGGTCCTACCGGGTCTCAATTCAGGACCCAGTACTTC
>TRBJ1-3|-|-|TRBV4-1
CASSPDGYSGNTIYF
TGCGCCAGCAGCCCGGACGGATACTCTGGAAACACCATATATTTT
>TRBJ2-5|once|TRBD1|TRBV6-5
CASSSAGTGKLWQYF
TGTGCCAGCAGTTCCGCCGGGACAGGGAAACTGTGGCAGTACTTC
>TRBJ1-2|-|-|TRBV4-1
CASSTDWGFYGYTF
TGCGCCAGCAGTACAGATTGGGGTTTCTATGGCTACACCTTC
>TRBJ2-7|few|TRBD2|TRBV6-2/TRBV6-3
CASMGTSVIERYF
TGTGCCAGCATGGGGACTAGCGTGATCGAGCGGTACTTC
>TRBJ2-1|few|-|TRBV5-1
CASSFSGTGSLYNEQFF
TGCGCCAGCAGCTTTAGCGGGACAGGGTCCCTCTACAATGAGCAGTTCTTC
>TRBJ1-2|few|TRBD1|TRBV12-3/TRBV12-4
CASTTGAGNYGYTF
TGTGCCAGCACGACAGGGGCGGGTAACTATGGCTACACCTTC
>TRBJ2-1|once|TRBD1|TRBV10-1
CASSEYTGGTEQFF
TGCGCCAGCAGTGAATATACAGGGGGTACTGAGCAGTTCTTC
>TRBJ2-7|-|-|TRBV20-1
CSAGYSTYEQYF
TGCAGTGCCGGGTACTCTACCTACGAGCAGTACTTC
>TRBJ2-6|-|TRBD1|TRBV20-1
CSARVRGGPSSGANGLTF
TGCAGTGCTAGAGTAAGAGGGGGCCCGTCCTCCGGGGCCAACGGCCTGACTTTC
>TRBJ2-1|many|TRBD2|TRBV10-3
CAISERPGTSGRRGTDEQFF
TGTGCCATCAGTGAGCGCCCCGGGACTAGCGGGCGGAGGGGTACGGATGAGCAGTTCTTC
>TRBJ2-1|-|-|TRBV7-2
CASSLPGIVETQFF
TGTGCCAGCAGCCTGCCGGGTATAGTAGAGACCCAGTTCTTC
>TRBJ2-6|few|-|TRBV6-6
CASSGFPSSGANVLTF
TGTGCCAGCAGTGGCTTTCCCAGCTCTGGGGCCAACGTCCTGACTTTC
>TRBJ1-5|many|-|TRBV28
CASSWGSQPQHF
TGTGCCAGCAGTTGGGGAAGTCAGCCCCAGCATTTT
>TRBJ2-5|-|TRBD2|TRBV4-1
CASSPKILAGGPETQYF
TGCGCCAGCAGCCCCAAAATACTAGCGGGGGGGCCGGAGACCCAGTACTTC
>TRBJ2-5|few|-|TRBV2
CASRETGPGEQYF
TGTGCCAGCAGAGAAACCGGGCCGGGAGAGCAGTACTTC
>TRBJ2-7|-|-|TRBV5-5
CASTLRGPPGAQYF
TGTGCCAGCACCTTGCGGGGGCCTCCAGGGGCCCAGTACTTC